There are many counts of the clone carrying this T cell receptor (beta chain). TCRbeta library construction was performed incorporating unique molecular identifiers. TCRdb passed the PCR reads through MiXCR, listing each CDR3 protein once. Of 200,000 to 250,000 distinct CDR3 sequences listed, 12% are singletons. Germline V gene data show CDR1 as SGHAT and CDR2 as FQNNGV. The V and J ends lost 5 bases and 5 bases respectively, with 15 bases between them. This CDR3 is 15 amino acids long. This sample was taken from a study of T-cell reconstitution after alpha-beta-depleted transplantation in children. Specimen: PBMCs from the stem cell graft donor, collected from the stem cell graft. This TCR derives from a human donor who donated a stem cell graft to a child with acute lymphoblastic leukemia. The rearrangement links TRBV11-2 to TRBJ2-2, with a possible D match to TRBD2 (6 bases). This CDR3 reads CASSHTGLRTGELFF. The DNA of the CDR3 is TGTGCCAGCAGCCATACGGGACTCAGGACCGGGGAGCTGTTTTTT.